A selection of T cell receptor beta chains follows, all from one sample in a study of CD8 T cells in Susac syndrome. MiXCR was run by TCRdb on the immunoSEQ multiplex PCR reads, yielding one entry per CDR3 protein. The sample has some 260,000 distinct CDR3 sequences; about 93% are singletons. Material for sequencing was CD4+ T cells from PBMCs. Receptor source: a human donor with multiple sclerosis. Both conserved end residues are part of each CDR3. Fields, in order: D gene, V gene, clone size, J gene, CDR3 DNA, CDR3 protein. The D gene is left open where the match is weak. A row's size may be missing; if present it is once, few, many or a size class.

D: -; V: TRBV28; size: -; J: TRBJ2-7; DNA: TGTGCCAGCACCCTGGGACCTCCCTACGAGCAGTACTTC; CDR3: CASTLGPPYEQYF
D: -; V: TRBV28; size: -; J: TRBJ1-1; DNA: TGTGCCAGCAGTCCCCTGGGGCCTACGGTGGACACTGAAGCTTTCTTT; CDR3: CASSPLGPTVDTEAFF
D: -; V: TRBV10-3; size: -; J: TRBJ1-2; DNA: TGTGCCATCAGTGGGTTACAGGGTGGCTATGGCTACACCTTC; CDR3: CAISGLQGGYGYTF
D: -; V: TRBV6-1; size: -; J: TRBJ1-5; DNA: TGTGCCAGCAGTGAAGTCGGGCGGGGGGCCCAGCATTTT; CDR3: CASSEVGRGAQHF
D: -; V: TRBV28; size: -; J: TRBJ1-1; DNA: TGTGCCAGCAGCGGGCAGTTCGTAAACACTGAAGCTTTCTTT; CDR3: CASSGQFVNTEAFF
D: -; V: TRBV27; size: -; J: TRBJ1-1; DNA: TGTGCCAGCAGTGGATCACAGGGCAGGGGTGAAGCTTTCTTT; CDR3: CASSGSQGRGEAFF
D: -; V: TRBV14; size: -; J: TRBJ1-2; DNA: TGTGCCAGCAGCCAAGATTCTCCCGGGACGGGGTATGGCTACACCTTC; CDR3: CASSQDSPGTGYGYTF
D: TRBD1; V: TRBV7-6; size: -; J: TRBJ1-5; DNA: TGTGCCAGCAGCTTAGCAGTCCCGGGACAGGGGCAGCCCCAGCATTTT; CDR3: CASSLAVPGQGQPQHF
D: -; V: TRBV20-1; size: -; J: TRBJ1-3; DNA: TGCAGTGCTAGGGGGGACACCATATATTTT; CDR3: CSARGDTIYF
D: -; V: TRBV5-1; size: -; J: TRBJ1-3; DNA: TGCGCCAGCAGTGAAAGTGTGGGGGACGGCGGAAACACCATATATTTT; CDR3: CASSESVGDGGNTIYF
D: -; V: TRBV15; size: -; J: TRBJ2-5; DNA: TGTGCCACCAGCAATCGGGACCTAAAGCCCCAGTACTTC; CDR3: CATSNRDLKPQYF
D: -; V: TRBV19; size: -; J: TRBJ1-2; DNA: TGTGCCAGTAGTATGACAGCTACCTATGGCTACACCTTC; CDR3: CASSMTATYGYTF
D: TRBD1; V: TRBV5-1; size: -; J: TRBJ1-1; DNA: TGCGCCAGCAGCCCATTCGGACAGGAGAACACTGAAGCTTTCTTT; CDR3: CASSPFGQENTEAFF
D: TRBD1; V: TRBV2; size: -; J: TRBJ1-5; DNA: TGTGCCAGCGGAACAGGGGCCCCTCAGCCCCAGCATTTT; CDR3: CASGTGAPQPQHF
D: -; V: TRBV11-2; size: -; J: TRBJ2-1; DNA: TGTGCCAGCAGCCAAAATGGGGCTAGTGAGGAGCAGTTCTTC; CDR3: CASSQNGASEEQFF
D: -; V: TRBV4-1; size: -; J: TRBJ1-3; DNA: TGCGCCAGCAGCCAAGAACCGGGAGGCGGAAACACCATATATTTT; CDR3: CASSQEPGGGNTIYF
D: TRBD1; V: TRBV10-2; size: -; J: TRBJ1-1; DNA: TGCGCCAGCCGGGACAGGGGGGCCCTGAACACTGAAGCTTTCTTT; CDR3: CASRDRGALNTEAFF
D: TRBD2; V: TRBV20-1; size: -; J: TRBJ2-7; DNA: TGCAGTGCTAGAGAGGGGCTCGGGGGGGCCCGCGAGCAGTACTTC; CDR3: CSAREGLGGAREQYF
D: -; V: TRBV11-3; size: -; J: TRBJ1-1; DNA: TGTGCCAGCAGCGACGAAGCCTCTGAAGCTTTCTTT; CDR3: CASSDEASEAFF
D: -; V: TRBV5-1; size: -; J: TRBJ2-1; DNA: TGCGCCAGCAGCTTGACGGGAACCTCCTACAATGAGCAGTTCTTC; CDR3: CASSLTGTSYNEQFF
D: TRBD1; V: TRBV24-1; size: -; J: TRBJ2-5; DNA: TGTGCCACCAGTGCCCCGACAGGGTGGACGGAGACCCAGTACTTC; CDR3: CATSAPTGWTETQYF
D: -; V: TRBV20-1; size: -; J: TRBJ2-3; DNA: TGCAGTGCAACCCACACAGATACGCAGTATTTT; CDR3: CSATHTDTQYF
D: -; V: TRBV20-1; size: -; J: TRBJ2-7; DNA: TGCAGTGCTAGAGCGACAGGGAGGACCTACGAGCAGTACTTC; CDR3: CSARATGRTYEQYF
D: -; V: TRBV27; size: -; J: TRBJ1-5; DNA: TGTGCCAGCTCGGCGACAGGCAATCAGCCCCAGCATTTT; CDR3: CASSATGNQPQHF
D: -; V: TRBV4-1; size: -; J: TRBJ1-4; DNA: TGCGCCAGCAGCCTGTATGGGACTAATGAAAAACTGTTTTTT; CDR3: CASSLYGTNEKLFF
D: TRBD1; V: TRBV5-1; size: -; J: TRBJ2-3; DNA: TGCGCCAGCAGCTTCTTCGGGACAGGAAGCACAGATACGCAGTATTTT; CDR3: CASSFFGTGSTDTQYF
D: TRBD1; V: TRBV13; size: -; J: TRBJ1-2; DNA: TGTGCCAGCAGCCCGCCGGACAGGGTTAACTATGGCTACACCTTC; CDR3: CASSPPDRVNYGYTF
D: -; V: TRBV12-3/TRBV12-4; size: -; J: TRBJ1-5; DNA: TGTGCCAGCAGGGGGACGCAAGGCCAGCCCCAGCATTTT; CDR3: CASRGTQGQPQHF
D: -; V: TRBV10-3; size: -; J: TRBJ2-5; DNA: TGTGCCATCAGTGAGTCGAGGGACCGGGGGGAGACCCAGTACTTC; CDR3: CAISESRDRGETQYF
D: TRBD2; V: TRBV25-1; size: -; J: TRBJ2-3; DNA: TGTGCCGGCCGGGGGGGACGAAGCACAGATACGCAGTATTTT; CDR3: CAGRGGRSTDTQYF
D: TRBD2; V: TRBV18; size: once; J: TRBJ2-2; DNA: TGTGCCAGCTCACCAACCTTGGCGGGAGCCGACACCGGGGAGCTGTTTTTT; CDR3: CASSPTLAGADTGELFF
D: -; V: TRBV29-1; size: -; J: TRBJ1-2; DNA: TGCAGCGTTGCGGGGGTTTATGGCTACACCTTC; CDR3: CSVAGVYGYTF
D: -; V: TRBV5-1; size: -; J: TRBJ2-1; DNA: TGCGCCAGCAGCTTGGAGTCTAGCCCCGATGAGCAGTTCTTC; CDR3: CASSLESSPDEQFF
D: TRBD2; V: TRBV11-2; size: -; J: TRBJ2-3; DNA: TGTGCCAGCAGATACCGGGAGGGCGCAGATACGCAGTATTTT; CDR3: CASRYREGADTQYF